These 9 T cell receptor beta chains originate from one sample sequenced in a study of beta chain features in type 1 diabetes. These TCRs are of unknown antigen specificity. Study findings and constraints: Researchers report that Type 1 diabetes patients had moderately but significantly shorter TCRB CDR3s across all four CD4+ subsets.

Expressed TCRB transcripts were sequenced because the isolated RNA had all been reverse transcribed beforehand. Generated by immunoSEQ multiplex PCR, the TCRdb table keeps only in-frame clones and is missing some. The sample records hundreds of thousands of clones, roughly an eighth being singletons. Sequencing was done on a sample of naive CD4+ T cells from blood. Receptors were obtained from a man between 18 and 35 years old with type 1 diabetes.

This clone was observed a handful of times. The junction does not match germline at one end; this may be a read error. V and J are TRBV7-7 and TRBJ2-1, with 8 bases fitting TRBD2. Germline CDR1 SSHAT, CDR2 FNYEAQ (reference sequence). CDR3 size: 13 residues. CDR3 sequence reads: CASSPQVAGEQFF. The CDR3 DNA sequence: TGTGCTAGCAGCCCCCAGGTAGCGGGGGAGCAGTTCTTC.

A few counts support this clone. The DNA for the CDR3 is TGCAGCGTTCGACCCCGGACAGGGTCGAACACCGGGGAGCTGTTTTTT. It yields the protein CSVRPRTGSNTGELFF. The chain couples TRBV29-1 to TRBJ2-2; 8 bases are shared with TRBD1. Germline V gene sequence: CDR1 SQVTM, CDR2 ANQGSEA. The junction had 8 bases not matched to a gene; V was cut back by 5 bases and J by 0 bases. The CDR3 is 16 amino acids.

Only a few counts were recorded for this clone. CDR3: CASSTQPRTSADTQYF. CDR3 bases: TGTGCCAGCAGCACGCAACCCCGGACTAGCGCCGATACGCAGTATTTT. This chain links TRBV7-3 with TRBJ2-3; TRBD2 aligns across 9 bases. CDR3 length: 16 amino acids. Germline V CDR1 and CDR2: SGHTA, FQGTGA. V lost 5 bases and J lost 6; bases outside the gene matches: 12.

The chain has TRBV6-5 and TRBJ1-1, with a possible D match to TRBD1 (5 bases). Trimming left V 0 bases short and J 0 bases short, with 11 bases between. The CDR3 consists of 16 residues. Germline CDR1 and CDR2: MNHEY and SVGAGI. In DNA form, the CDR3 reads TGTGCCAGCAGTTACTCCGGGACTGAGGTGAACACTGAAGCTTTCTTT. Encoded protein: CASSYSGTEVNTEAFF.

This clone was seen a handful of times. The V gene is TRBV29-1, the J gene TRBJ2-1; D gene unclear. CDR1 and CDR2 (germline): SQVTM, ANQGSEA. The CDR3 is 13 amino acids. V shed 3 bases and J shed 7 bases, with 13 bases lying between them. CDR3 amino acids: CSVERQSKNEQFF. CDR3 sequence (DNA): TGCAGCGTTGAGAGGCAGTCGAAGAATGAGCAGTTCTTC.

The J gene is TRBJ1-6, the V gene TRBV28, with TRBD1 matching 8 bases. In germline, CDR1 is MDHEN, CDR2 SYDVKM. CDR3 size: 14 residues. The V gene end was trimmed by 6 bases and the J gene end by 10 bases; junction bases not matched to a gene: 8. The CDR3 nucleotides read TGTGCCAGCAGGACCGGACAGGGAGGCTCACCCCTCCACTTT. It yields the protein CASRTGQGGSPLHF.

Only a few counts were recorded for this clone. This chain links TRBV29-1 with TRBJ1-2; D unclear. Germline CDR1 and CDR2: SQVTM and ANQGSEA. Trimming cost V 4 bases and J 0 bases, with 15 bases left between them. This CDR3 spans 15 amino acids. In nucleotides, the CDR3 is TGCAGCGTTGTCGTTTCGGGCAGAGCTAACTATGGCTACACCTTC. Amino acids: CSVVVSGRANYGYTF.

The V and J genes are TRBV11-2 and TRBJ2-3; weak D call: TRBD2 (5 bases). V was pared by 3 bases and J by 3 bases, with 16 bases between. The CDR3 runs to 16 residues. Germline CDR1 reads SGHAT; CDR2 reads FQNNGV. CDR3 bases: TGTGCCAGCAGCTTCGGACTCGGCCGGGCTACAGATACGCAGTATTTT. It is translated as CASSFGLGRATDTQYF.

This chain connects TRBV29-1 to TRBJ1-2; D ambiguous. Germline V gene data show CDR1 as SQVTM and CDR2 as ANQGSEA. CDR3 length equals 15 residues. Trimming left V 4 bases short and J 3 bases short, with 18 bases between. CDR3 sequence (DNA): TGCAGCGTTGGCCTGGGGATAGGGTTGGACTATGGCTACACCTTC. The encoded protein is CSVGLGIGLDYGYTF.